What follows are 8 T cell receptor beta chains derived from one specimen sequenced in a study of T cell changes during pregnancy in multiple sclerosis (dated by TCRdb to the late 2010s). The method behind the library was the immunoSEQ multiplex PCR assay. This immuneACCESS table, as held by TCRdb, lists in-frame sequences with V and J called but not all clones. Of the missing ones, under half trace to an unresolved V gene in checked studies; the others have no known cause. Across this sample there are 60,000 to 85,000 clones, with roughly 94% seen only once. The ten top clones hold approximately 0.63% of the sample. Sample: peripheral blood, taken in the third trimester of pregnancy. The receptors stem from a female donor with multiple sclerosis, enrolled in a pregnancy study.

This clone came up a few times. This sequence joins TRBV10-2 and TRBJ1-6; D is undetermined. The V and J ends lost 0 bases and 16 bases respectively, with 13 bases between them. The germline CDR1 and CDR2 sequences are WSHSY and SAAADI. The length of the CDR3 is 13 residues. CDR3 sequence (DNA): TGCGCCAGCAGTGAGTCGGGTGCCAGCGGGCTCCACTTT. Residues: CASSESGASGLHF.

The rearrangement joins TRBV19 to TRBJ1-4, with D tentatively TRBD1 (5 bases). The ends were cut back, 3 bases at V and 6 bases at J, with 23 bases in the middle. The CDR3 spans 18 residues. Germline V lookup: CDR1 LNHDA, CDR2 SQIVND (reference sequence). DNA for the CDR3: TGTGCCAGTAGTATCGACAGCCCGTGGAGCAGCTCCTATGAAAAACTGTTTTTT. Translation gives CASSIDSPWSSSYEKLFF.

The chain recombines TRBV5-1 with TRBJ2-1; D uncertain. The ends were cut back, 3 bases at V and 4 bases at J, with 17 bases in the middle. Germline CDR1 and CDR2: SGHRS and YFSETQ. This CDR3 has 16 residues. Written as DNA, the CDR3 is TGCGCCAGCAGCTCCCCCGGGTTACCTATATACAATGAGCAGTTCTTC. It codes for CASSSPGLPIYNEQFF.

The CDR3 reads CASSWGLAGGYEQYF. The CDR3 region has the DNA TGTGCCAGCAGCTGGGGACTAGCGGGGGGCTACGAGCAGTACTTC. The rearrangement uses TRBV7-8 and TRBJ2-7; 15 bases fit TRBD2. Germline V gene sequence: CDR1 SGHVS, CDR2 FQNEAQ. Losses at the gene ends were 4 bases for V and 3 bases for J; bases not matched to a gene: 1. There are 15 residues in the CDR3.

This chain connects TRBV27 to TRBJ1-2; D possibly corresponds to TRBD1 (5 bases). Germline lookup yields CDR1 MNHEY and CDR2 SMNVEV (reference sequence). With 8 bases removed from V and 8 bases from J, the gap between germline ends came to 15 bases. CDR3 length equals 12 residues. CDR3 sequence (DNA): TGTGCCAGCGGAGGGGCCGGATTCGGCTACACCTTC. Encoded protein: CASGGAGFGYTF.

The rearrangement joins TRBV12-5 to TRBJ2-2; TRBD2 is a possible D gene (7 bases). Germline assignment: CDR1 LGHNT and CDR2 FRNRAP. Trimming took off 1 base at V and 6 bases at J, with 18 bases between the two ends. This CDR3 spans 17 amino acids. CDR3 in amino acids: CASGLDPGGHGSGELFF. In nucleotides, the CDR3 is TGTGCTAGTGGTTTGGACCCCGGGGGGCATGGGTCCGGGGAGCTGTTTTTT.

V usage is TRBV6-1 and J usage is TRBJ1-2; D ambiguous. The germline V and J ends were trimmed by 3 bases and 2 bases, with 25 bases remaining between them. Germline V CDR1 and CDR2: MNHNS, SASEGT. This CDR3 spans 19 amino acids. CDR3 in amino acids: CASSERQGVLSSRNYGYTF. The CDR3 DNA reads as TGTGCCAGCAGTGAGCGACAAGGCGTCCTAAGCTCCCGGAACTATGGCTACACCTTC.

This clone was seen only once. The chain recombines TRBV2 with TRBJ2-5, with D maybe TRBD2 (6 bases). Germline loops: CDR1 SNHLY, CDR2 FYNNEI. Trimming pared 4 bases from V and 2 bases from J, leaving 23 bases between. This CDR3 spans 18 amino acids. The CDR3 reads CASSVESGRTREQETQYF. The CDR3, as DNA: TGTGCCAGCAGTGTGGAGTCTGGACGTACACGGGAGCAAGAGACCCAGTACTTC.